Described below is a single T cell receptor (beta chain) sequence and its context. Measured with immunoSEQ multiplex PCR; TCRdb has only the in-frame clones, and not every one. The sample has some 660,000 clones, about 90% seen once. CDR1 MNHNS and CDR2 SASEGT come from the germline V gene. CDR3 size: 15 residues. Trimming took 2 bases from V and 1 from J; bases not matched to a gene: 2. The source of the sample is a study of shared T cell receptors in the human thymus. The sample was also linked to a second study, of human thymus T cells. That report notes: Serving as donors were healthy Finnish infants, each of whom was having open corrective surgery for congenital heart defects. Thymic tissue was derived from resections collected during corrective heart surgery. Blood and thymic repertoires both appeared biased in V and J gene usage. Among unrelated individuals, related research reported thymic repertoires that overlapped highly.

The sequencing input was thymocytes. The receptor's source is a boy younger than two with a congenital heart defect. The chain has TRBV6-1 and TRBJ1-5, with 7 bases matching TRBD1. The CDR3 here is CASSERGLSNQPQHF. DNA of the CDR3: TGTGCCAGCAGTGAAAGGGGGCTGAGCAATCAGCCCCAGCATTTT.